Below, one T cell receptor (beta chain) is given with its context. What it binds is not known. The sample is drawn from a study of early stage breast cancer tumors. In germline, CDR1 is LNHDA, CDR2 SQIVND (reference sequence). V gave up 6 bases and J gave up 5 bases; unmatched junction bases: 6. The CDR3 is 15 amino acids. The assay was immunoSEQ multiplex PCR, and TCRdb's table has in-frame clones only and misses some. This sample yields 60,000 to 75,000 clones, of which 75% to 90% are seen a single time; 4.7% belongs to the top ten. Regarding the study as a whole: Chain pairing and CD4, CD8 or FOXP3 expression were not captured.

The J gene is TRBJ1-5, the V gene TRBV19; 11 nucleotides align to TRBD1. Sequences were obtained from blood. The TCR comes from a person in their forties with breast cancer. As DNA, the CDR3 is TGTGCCAGTAGGCCGGGACAGGGGGAGGATCAGCCCCAGCATTTT. This codes for CASRPGQGEDQPQHF.